The next 6 T cell receptor beta chains were all read from a single sample in a study of T cell changes during pregnancy in multiple sclerosis. Assay used: immunoSEQ multiplex PCR; TCRdb lists only in-frame clones, some missing. The sample includes about 49,000 clones, roughly 92% of them seen just once. Sequencing was performed on CD4+ T cells from peripheral blood mononuclear cells, taken in the second trimester of pregnancy. These TCRs come from a female donor in good health, enrolled as a control in a pregnancy study.

The rearrangement links TRBV19 to TRBJ1-2; possibly TRBD1 for D (5 bases). CDR1 is LNHDA and CDR2 is SQIVND in the germline V gene (reference sequence). The CDR3 extends over 16 amino acids. V was cut by 4 bases and J by 4 bases, with 19 bases left in between. The CDR3 DNA sequence: TGTGCCAGTAGTAAAAGACAGCGCGGGGAGGCCTATGGCTACACCTTC. Residues: CASSKRQRGEAYGYTF.

The V call is TRBV5-1, the J call TRBJ2-5; 7 bases map to TRBD1. Germline CDR1 and CDR2: SGHRS and YFSETQ. CDR3 length equals 13 residues. V lost 4 bases, J lost 3 bases, and 3 bases stayed unmatched. The DNA for the CDR3 is TGCGCCAGCAGCCCCGGGACAGAAGAGACCCAGTACTTC. Protein: CASSPGTEETQYF.

The chain uses TRBV7-6 and TRBJ1-1; D gene unclear. V was trimmed by 2 bases and J by 2 bases, leaving 6 bases between them. Germline V lookup: CDR1 SGHVS, CDR2 FNYEAQ. CDR3 size: 13 residues. The CDR3 region is CASSLQVNTEAFF. The CDR3 DNA sequence: TGTGCCAGCAGCTTACAGGTCAACACTGAAGCTTTCTTT.

The chain uses TRBV7-9 and TRBJ1-1, with TRBD1 identical over 7 bases. The CDR3 runs to 15 residues. CDR1 and CDR2 from the germline V gene are SEHNR and FQNEAQ (reference sequence). V shed 4 bases and J 5 bases; nucleotides not matched to a gene: 10. The DNA of the CDR3 is TGTGCCAGCAGCTCCTGGACAGGTGGAGAAACTGAAGCTTTCTTT. It specifies CASSSWTGGETEAFF. The full variable domain, rest sourced from reference TRBV7-9 and TRBJ1-1, is DTGVSQNPRHKITKRGQNVTFRCDPISEHNRLYWYRQTLGQGPEFLTYFQNEAQLEKSRLLSDRFSAERPKGSFSTLEIQRTEQGDSAMYLCASSSWTGGETEAFFGQGTRLTVV.

The CDR3: CASRLPGGGYTF. The CDR3 DNA is TGTGCCAGCAGATTACCAGGGGGTGGCTACACCTTC. The V gene is TRBV6-6, the J gene TRBJ1-2; 7 bases fit TRBD1. The CDR3 runs to 12 residues. Losses at the gene ends were 6 bases for V and 7 bases for J; bases not matched to a gene: 5. CDR1 is MNHNY and CDR2 is SVGAGI in the germline V gene (reference sequence).

This clone appeared a single time. The chain recombines TRBV6-5 with TRBJ1-1; D ambiguous. The ends were cut back, 0 bases at V and 4 bases at J, with 9 bases in the middle. The CDR3 is made up of 14 amino acids. Per germline, CDR1 MNHEY and CDR2 SVGAGI. CDR3 region: CASSYSPGSTEAFF. Written as DNA, the CDR3 is TGTGCCAGCAGTTACTCTCCGGGATCCACTGAAGCTTTCTTT.